These 30 T cell receptor beta chains were all obtained from the same sample, sequenced in a study of T cell repertoires in cytomegalovirus infection. These TCRs are of unknown antigen specificity. TCRdb re-analysed the reads in MiXCR, keeping a single row per CDR3 protein. The sample has 640,000 or so distinct CDR3 sequences, 30% to 35% seen once. This material consisted of cultured PBMCs, taken from culture after CMV antigen stimulation. The receptors were gathered from a human donor in good health (CMV status not recorded). Some clones in this sample may be carry-over from other donors' samples.

This chain joins TRBV9 and TRBJ2-5; perhaps TRBD1 as D (6 bases). This CDR3 is built from 16 residues. Between the trimmed V and J ends, which lost 0 bases and 4 bases, there was a span of 16 bases. The germline CDR1 and CDR2 sequences are SGDLS and YYNGEE. The CDR3 sequence: CASSVGGRVGGETQYF. CDR3 nucleotides: TGTGCCAGCAGCGTAGGAGGCAGGGTAGGGGGAGAGACCCAGTACTTC. Full variable domain (outside the CDR3, taken from reference TRBV9 and TRBJ2-5): DSGVTQTPKHLITATGQRVTLRCSPRSGDLSVYWYQQSLDQGLQFLIQYYNGEERAKGNILERFSAQQFPDLHSELNLSSLELGDSALYFCASSVGGRVGGETQYFGPGTRLLVL.

This chain joins TRBV6-2 or TRBV6-3 and TRBJ2-3; D unclear. Germline V gene data show CDR1 as MNHEY and CDR2 as SVGEGT. The V end was cut by 8 bases, the J end by 8 bases, with 11 bases between. This CDR3 is built from 11 residues. The CDR3 nucleotides read TGTGCCAGCGCAAGTGGAGTTACGCAGTATTTT. It specifies CASASGVTQYF.

The table lists this clonotype with a few counts. The CDR3 nucleotides read TGTGCCAGCAGTGAAGCTGGGGTGAGCTACACCTTC. This codes for CASSEAGVSYTF. The chain is built from TRBV6-1 and TRBJ1-2; D call uncertain. Deletions cut 0 bases from V and 9 bases from J, with 8 bases between. The CDR3 runs 12 residues. The germline V gene encodes CDR1 MNHNS and CDR2 SASEGT.

This clonotype was seen only a few times. This sequence joins TRBV7-9 and TRBJ1-2; no firm D call. Germline V gives CDR1 SEHNR, CDR2 FQNEAQ (reference sequence). The CDR3 runs to 13 residues. Between the trimmed V and J ends, which lost 5 bases and 12 bases, there was a span of 19 bases. As DNA, the CDR3 is TGTGCCAGCAGCCCACAATCCCTGGACCGTGACACCTTC. Translation: CASSPQSLDRDTF.

The chain employs TRBV27 and TRBJ2-5, with D possibly being TRBD1 or TRBD2 (6 bases each). Germline V lookup: CDR1 MNHEY, CDR2 SMNVEV (reference sequence). The V end lost 5 bases, the J end lost 1 base, and 20 bases lay between the germline ends. The CDR3 loop spans 17 amino acids. The CDR3 DNA reads TGTGCCAGCAGTCCGCGGGCGGGGCAGGGGTTCCAAGAGACCCAGTACTTC. It specifies CASSPRAGQGFQETQYF.

This clonotype has more than one count but fewer than ten. This chain connects TRBV19 to TRBJ2-2; 9 bases map to TRBD1. Germline CDR1 is LNHDA and CDR2 is SQIVND (reference sequence). J gave up 4 bases and V 7 bases, and 4 bases lay outside the gene matches. The CDR3 loop spans 14 amino acids. The CDR3 spells CASNGQGITGELFF. CDR3 sequence (DNA): TGTGCCAGTAATGGACAGGGGATCACCGGGGAGCTGTTTTTT.

The rearrangement joins TRBV14 to TRBJ2-7; weak D call: TRBD2 (7 bases). Trimming took off 10 bases at V and 2 bases at J, with 18 bases between the two ends. The germline CDR1 and CDR2 sequences are SGHDN and FVKESK. This CDR3 spans 14 amino acids. This CDR3 reads CATRRGGAPYEQYF. The CDR3 coding sequence is TGTGCCACCCGGCGAGGGGGGGCCCCCTACGAGCAGTACTTC.

This clonotype has more than one count but fewer than ten. The chain combines TRBV12-3 or TRBV12-4 with TRBJ2-6; D is perhaps TRBD1 or TRBD2 (5 bases each). Trimming shortened V by 7 bases and J by 1 base, and 11 bases separated the two germline ends. The CDR3 is made up of 15 amino acids. The CDR3 DNA sequence: TGTGCCAGCAACCGAGGGGCTTCTGGGGCCAACGTCCTGACTTTC. This translates into CASNRGASGANVLTF.

This clonotype was detected only a few times. V is TRBV6-1 and J is TRBJ1-1, with 7 bases identical to TRBD1. Germline lookup yields CDR1 MNHNS and CDR2 SASEGT. This CDR3 spans 17 amino acids. V lost 4 bases and J lost 4; bases outside the gene matches: 15. The CDR3 DNA follows: TGTGCCAGCAGTGTGTGGACAGGCGGGGGGCGACCCACTGAAGCTTTCTTT. Its translation is CASSVWTGGGRPTEAFF.

The rearrangement uses TRBV7-2 and TRBJ2-7, with 7 bases that match TRBD2. Trimming cost V 4 bases and J 3 bases; bases outside gene matches: 9. This CDR3 is 15 amino acids long. Germline CDR1 SGHTA, CDR2 FQGNSA. The CDR3 DNA follows: TGTGCCAGCAGCTCAATAGCGGGCGGGAGCTACGAGCAGTACTTC. Translated: CASSSIAGGSYEQYF.

The V gene is TRBV7-8, the J gene TRBJ1-2, with 7 bases fitting TRBD1. V lost 3 bases to trimming and J lost 7 bases; unmatched junction nucleotides: 8. The germline V gene has CDR1 SGHVS and CDR2 FQNEAQ. The CDR3 is 14 residues long. The CDR3 DNA sequence: TGTGCCAGCAGCTTTGGGACCCAGGGGGGTGGCTACACCTTC. Translation gives CASSFGTQGGGYTF.

This clonotype was picked up many times. The chain links TRBV7-2 to TRBJ2-5, with 16 bases fitting TRBD2. Germline values: CDR1 SGHTA, CDR2 FQGNSA. After removal of 5 bases from V and 0 bases from J, the junction contained 9 bases not matched to a gene. The CDR3 spans 19 residues. The CDR3 nucleotides read TGTGCCAGCAGCAGACGGGGACTAGCGGGGGGGGCCCACCAAGAGACCCAGTACTTC. Protein product: CASSRRGLAGGAHQETQYF.

This clonotype was observed a few times. The CDR3 region is CASSLILAVKQETQYF. The CDR3 DNA reads as TGTGCCAGCAGCCTCATACTAGCGGTCAAGCAAGAGACCCAGTACTTC. The chain carries TRBV7-2 and TRBJ2-5; TRBD2 matches at 8 bases. Germline loops: CDR1 SGHTA, CDR2 FQGNSA. The CDR3 is made up of 16 amino acids. The ends lost 5 bases at V and 2 bases at J; junction bases unmatched: 10.

This clonotype appeared a single time. This chain uses TRBV20-1 with TRBJ2-5; 8 bases fit TRBD2. CDR1 is DFQATT, CDR2 SNEGSKA, per germline (reference sequence). J was trimmed by 2 bases and V by 7 bases; bases with no gene match: 0. CDR3 size: 11 residues. The CDR3 DNA follows: TGCAGTGTAGCGGGGCAAGAGACCCAGTACTTC. Residues: CSVAGQETQYF.

This clonotype was recorded a few times. The rearrangement links TRBV20-1 to TRBJ2-5, with unresolved D. Trimming removed 1 base at V and 4 bases at J, with 13 bases between. This CDR3 contains 14 residues. Per germline, CDR1 DFQATT and CDR2 SNEGSKA (reference sequence). The CDR3 here is CSARVGSVRETQYF. The CDR3 bases are TGCAGTGCTAGAGTGGGCTCCGTACGAGAGACCCAGTACTTC.

This clonotype was detected only a few times. The V call is TRBV19, the J call TRBJ1-2; D unresolved. CDR3 size: 13 residues. Germline values: CDR1 LNHDA, CDR2 SQIVND (reference sequence). V was shortened by 6 bases and J by 2 bases, with 10 bases between the two germline ends. DNA of the CDR3: TGTGCCAGTAGGCCAGAACAGAACTATGGCTACACCTTC. Translating gives CASRPEQNYGYTF.

This chain joins TRBV11-2 and TRBJ2-1, with no clear D. The CDR3 contains 14 residues. Germline-derived CDR1 and CDR2 are SGHAT and FQNNGV. Between the trimmed V and J ends, which lost 6 bases and 0 bases, there was a span of 9 bases. CDR3 nucleotides: TGTGCCAGCAGACCCGAGGCCTCCTACAATGAGCAGTTCTTC. Translating gives CASRPEASYNEQFF.

This clonotype showed up just a few times. The V and J genes are TRBV27 and TRBJ2-3, with D tentatively TRBD2 (6 bases). There are 14 residues in the CDR3. V dropped 5 bases and J dropped 2 bases, with 11 bases sitting between them. Germline V CDR1 and CDR2: MNHEY, SMNVEV (reference sequence). In nucleotides, the CDR3 is TGTGCCAGCAGTGAACCGGGAGCCACAGATACGCAGTATTTT. It is translated as CASSEPGATDTQYF.

This clonotype showed up just a few times. The chain recombines TRBV6-5 with TRBJ2-7; the match to TRBD2 covers 10 bases. Germline lookup yields CDR1 MNHEY and CDR2 SVGAGI. With V trimmed by 5 bases and J by 4 bases, 8 bases remained unmatched. This CDR3 region has 15 residues. The CDR3 loop is CASSRSSGRWYEQYF. CDR3 in DNA: TGTGCCAGCAGTCGTTCTAGCGGGAGATGGTACGAGCAGTACTTC.

The genes are TRBV6-2 or TRBV6-3 and TRBJ2-7, with TRBD1 identical over 9 bases. Germline CDR1 reads MNHEY; CDR2 reads SVGEGT. The V gene end was trimmed by 8 bases and the J gene end by 2 bases; junction bases not matched to a gene: 10. The CDR3 totals 15 residues. The CDR3 nucleotides are TGTGCCAGCGCTATTACGGGACAGGGAGCCTACGAGCAGTACTTC. Translating gives CASAITGQGAYEQYF.

The chain joins TRBV7-2 to TRBJ2-3; D unclear. V shed 2 bases and J shed 4 bases, with 7 bases lying between them. Per germline, CDR1 SGHTA and CDR2 FQGNSA. This CDR3 comprises 13 residues. The CDR3, as DNA: TGTGCCAGCAGCTTACAGCACGCAGATACGCAGTATTTT. It encodes CASSLQHADTQYF.

In its sample, this clonotype was seen many times. The V call is TRBV7-2, the J call TRBJ2-5, with D possibly TRBD1 on 5 matching bases. Looked up from germline, CDR1 is SGHTA and CDR2 is FQGNSA. Trimming stripped 5 bases from V and 1 base from J, with 14 bases between. CDR3 size: 15 residues. CDR3 region: CASSPQVGAQETQYF. The CDR3 DNA follows: TGTGCCAGCAGCCCCCAAGTTGGGGCCCAAGAGACCCAGTACTTC.

The rearrangement links TRBV7-6 to TRBJ2-2, with TRBD2 matching over 9 bases. This CDR3 region has 15 residues. V was pared by 4 bases and J by 5 bases, with 5 bases of the junction left unmatched. The germline CDR1 and CDR2 sequences are SGHVS and FNYEAQ. The DNA of the CDR3 is TGTGCCAGCAGCTCGATAGCGGGAGAGACCGGGGAGCTGTTTTTT. Its translation is CASSSIAGETGELFF.

V usage is TRBV7-2 and J usage is TRBJ2-1; the D gene could be TRBD1 or TRBD2 (6 bases each). The V and J ends lost 5 bases and 2 bases respectively, with 19 bases between them. This CDR3 is built from 17 residues. Germline V CDR1 and CDR2: SGHTA, FQGNSA. The DNA for the CDR3 is TGTGCCAGCAGCCGGTGGGGGGCGGGTACTCCCTACAATGAGCAGTTCTTC. Translating it yields CASSRWGAGTPYNEQFF.

The chain combines TRBV27 with TRBJ2-7; D unresolved. Trimming left V 5 bases short and J 0 bases short, with 14 bases between. There are 15 residues in the CDR3. Germline values: CDR1 MNHEY, CDR2 SMNVEV (reference sequence). CDR3 loop: CASSRASYSSYEQYF. The CDR3 DNA is TGTGCCAGCAGTCGGGCGTCTTACAGCTCCTACGAGCAGTACTTC.

This sequence joins TRBV20-1 and TRBJ2-3, with a tentative D call TRBD2 (6 bases). Between the trimmed V and J ends, which lost 6 bases and 1 base, there was a span of 14 bases. CDR3 length: 14 residues. The germline V gene encodes CDR1 DFQATT and CDR2 SNEGSKA (reference sequence). The CDR3 DNA follows: TGCAGTGCCCTCTTGGGACTCCGCACAGATACGCAGTATTTT. Translation gives CSALLGLRTDTQYF.

The genes are TRBV6-2 or TRBV6-3 and TRBJ1-5, with D possibly matching TRBD1 (6 bases). Germline lookup yields CDR1 MNHEY and CDR2 SVGEGT. V lost 2 bases, J lost 9 bases, and 14 bases lay in between. This CDR3 contains 14 residues. CDR3 DNA: TGTGCCAGCAGTTACAACCAGGGGAGGTTGCCCCAGCATTTT. This encodes CASSYNQGRLPQHF.

There are many counts of this clonotype. This sequence joins TRBV7-2 and TRBJ2-7, with D unclear. V dropped 5 bases and J dropped 1 base, with 9 bases sitting between them. Germline V lookup: CDR1 SGHTA, CDR2 FQGNSA. The CDR3 is 13 residues long. The CDR3 sequence is CASSLGRSYEQYF. The CDR3 DNA is TGTGCCAGCAGCCTCGGGCGGTCCTACGAGCAGTACTTC.

This sequence joins TRBV2 and TRBJ2-1; D is possibly TRBD2 (5 bases). The CDR3 runs to 13 residues. Trimming took 8 bases from V and 7 from J, leaving 15 bases between them. Germline CDR1 reads SNHLY; CDR2 reads FYNNEI. CDR3: CASQLEVLNEQFF. CDR3 nucleotide sequence: TGTGCCAGCCAACTAGAGGTGTTGAATGAGCAGTTCTTC.

The rearrangement links TRBV7-2 to TRBJ2-1, with D possibly being TRBD2 (7 bases). Trimming took 0 bases from V and 9 from J, leaving 12 bases between them. Germline CDR1 is SGHTA and CDR2 is FQGNSA. The CDR3 totals 14 residues. The CDR3 sequence: CASSLAGGLFEQFF. The CDR3 coding sequence is TGTGCCAGCAGCTTAGCCGGGGGGCTTTTTGAGCAGTTCTTC.